Shown below are 32 T cell receptor delta chains from a single sample sequenced in a study of gamma-delta T cells after stem cell transplantation. TCRdb reprocessed the RT-PCR reads through CATT. The sample yields 1,300 or so delta-chain clones, about 1.8% seen once. Specimen: gamma-delta T cells. These receptors were obtained from a human donor. It is not recorded whose cells these are; they may come from a transplant donor.

The V call is TRDV1, the J call TRDJ1, with 8 bases fitting TRDD3. Since TCRdb gives no J gene, matching the DNA to germline was used here to assign it. The CDR3 spans 18 residues. Germline V lookup: CDR1 TSWWSYY, CDR2 QGS. The ends lost 0 bases at V and 0 bases at J; junction bases unmatched: 9. The CDR3 region is CALGELAGGDIYTDKLIF. In DNA form, the CDR3 reads TGTGCTCTTGGGGAACTGGCGGGGGGGGATATATACACCGATAAACTCATCTTT.

This clone was seen a few times. This likely stems from a read error, as it lies one base from a far larger clone. The chain carries TRDV2 and TRDJ1; 10 bases line up with TRDD3. CDR3 length: 17 residues. The V gene's germline CDR1 is GEAIGNYY and CDR2 EKD. After removal of 3 bases from V and 0 bases from J, the junction contained 9 bases not matched to a gene. Here the CDR3 reads CACDPDRGIRHTDKLIF. In DNA, the CDR3 is TGTGCCTGTGACCCGGACAGGGGGATACGACACACCGATAAACTCATCTTT.

By sample fraction, this clone is medium-sized. This chain links TRDV2 with TRDJ1; the D is unclear. Germline assignment: CDR1 GEAIGNYY and CDR2 EKD. V was cut by 0 bases and J by 2 bases, with 9 bases left in between. The CDR3 extends over 14 amino acids. The DNA for the CDR3 is TGTGCCTGTGACACCGTAGGGGTTACCGATAAACTCATCTTT. It codes for CACDTVGVTDKLIF.

In its sample, this clone ranks as medium-sized. Being one base from a much bigger clone, this may be a read error. This specimen includes other DNA sequences encoding the same CDR3. The J gene is TRDJ1, the V gene TRDV2; 9 positions agree with TRDD3. Trimming took 7 bases from V and 0 from J; bases not matched to a gene: 29. Germline assignment: CDR1 GEAIGNYY and CDR2 EKD. The CDR3 length is 22 residues. The CDR3 loop is CACDPLSFPPLGDLLYTDKLIF. CDR3 coding DNA: TGTGCCTGCGACCCTCTTTCCTTCCCCCCACTGGGGGACCTCCTGTACACCGATAAACTCATCTTT.

To note about this clone: A far larger clone is one base from this, pointing to a likely read error. The V call is TRDV2, the J call TRDJ1; TRDD3 matches at 13 bases. CDR1 and CDR2 from the germline V gene are GEAIGNYY and EKD. The CDR3 runs 20 residues. The CDR3 nucleotides are TGTGCCTGTGACCCAGTACTGGGGGATACGCGGCAAAAGTACACCGATAAACCCATCTTT. Translating it yields CACDPVLGDTRQKYTDKPIF.

This clone was counted only a few times. A far larger clone is only one base removed, so a read error is likely. Different DNA sequences within this sample yield the same CDR3. This chain uses TRDV2 with TRDJ1; D uncertain. Deletions cut 1 base from V and 2 bases from J, with 10 bases between. From germline, CDR1 is GEAIGNYY and CDR2 EKD. This CDR3 contains 14 residues. The DNA of the CDR3 is TGTGCCTGTGACACTGTACTGTTGACCGATAAACTCATCTTT. Protein sequence: CACDTVLLTDKLIF.

The sample holds a few counts of this clone. For this DNA, TCRdb reports the protein of a much larger clone, which diverges at residue 5, most likely from a read error; the protein presented here is translated directly from the DNA. This sequence joins TRDV2 and TRDJ1, with 9 bases that match TRDD3. CDR3 size: 16 residues. Per the germline V gene, CDR1 is GEAIGNYY and CDR2 is EKD. Losses at the gene ends were 3 bases for V and 1 base for J; bases not matched to a gene: 8. The CDR3 nucleotides read TGTGCCTGTGACCCCCTGGGGGATCCCCTCACCGATAAACTCATCTTT. Translating it yields CACDPLGDPLTDKLIF.

The CDR3 spells CACDSVRFGGYAADKLIF. CDR3 DNA: TGTGCCTGTGACAGCGTTAGATTTGGGGGATACGCGGCCGATAAACTCATCTTT. V and J are TRDV2 and TRDJ1; TRDD3 aligns across 11 bases. The germline gives CDR1 GEAIGNYY, CDR2 EKD. V dropped 2 bases and J dropped 3; count of bases not matched to a gene: 13. The CDR3 sequence is 18 residues long.

A few counts support this clone. V usage is TRDV2 and J usage is TRDJ1; 12 bases are a match to TRDD3. Germline CDR1 GEAIGNYY, CDR2 EKD. This CDR3 is built from 15 residues. J was trimmed by 1 base and V by 3 bases; bases with no gene match: 2. CDR3 in amino acids: CACDLLGDTTDKLIF. In DNA, the CDR3 is TGTGCCTGTGACCTACTGGGGGATACCACCGATAAACTCATCTTT.

By sample fraction, this clone is medium-sized. This chain links TRDV1 with TRDJ1, with a weak D call TRDD3 (6 bases). The CDR3 contains 17 residues. Germline V lookup: CDR1 TSWWSYY, CDR2 QGS. Trimming took off 3 bases at V and 0 bases at J, with 17 bases between the two ends. The CDR3 DNA reads TGTGCTCTTGGGGATTTCCTCGGGGGGAAGTACACCGATAAACTCATCTTT. Translated, it gives CALGDFLGGKYTDKLIF.

In this sample, this clone turned up a few times. For this DNA, TCRdb reports the protein of a much larger clone, which diverges at residue 4, most likely from a read error; the protein presented here is translated directly from the DNA. J is TRDJ1 and V is TRDV2; D perhaps matches TRDD3 (6 bases). The CDR3 consists of 16 residues. From germline, CDR1 is GEAIGNYY and CDR2 EKD. V lost 5 bases to trimming and J lost 0 bases, with 18 bases between them. CDR3 nucleotides: TGTGCCTGTGGCCCTATGGGGGGTCCGTACACCGATAAACTCATCTTT. Translated, it gives CACGPMGGPYTDKLIF.

This clone was seen a few times. This is likely an artifact of a read error, given a far larger clone one base away. Other DNA sequences of this sample code for an identical CDR3. The V and J genes are TRDV2 and TRDJ1; 13 bases line up with TRDD3. The CDR3 covers 19 residues. CDR1 and CDR2 (germline): GEAIGNYY, EKD. The junction had 9 bases not matched to a gene; V was cut back by 0 bases and J by 0 bases. The CDR3: CACDTVSTGGYVNTDKLIF. The CDR3, as DNA: TGTGCCTGTGACACCGTCAGCACTGGGGGATACGTTAACACCGATAAACTCATCTTT.

With respect to this clone: This is likely an artifact of a read error, given a far larger clone one base away. V gene TRDV2 combines with J gene TRDJ3, with 7 bases lining up with TRDD3. Germline V gene sequence: CDR1 GEAIGNYY, CDR2 EKD. The CDR3 contains 20 residues. CDR3 residues: CACDRISTGDTSCDTRQMFF. The CDR3 region has the DNA TGTGCCTGTGACCGTATCTCTACTGGGGACACCTCCTGTGACACCCGACAGATGTTTTTC.

Notes on this clone: A single base is all that separates this from a far larger clone, so a read error is likely. Other DNA sequences in the same sample also yield this CDR3. This chain connects TRDV2 to TRDJ1, with a tentative D call TRDD3 (5 bases). Per germline, CDR1 GEAIGNYY and CDR2 EKD. V gave up 3 bases and J gave up 0 bases, with 19 bases separating them. The CDR3 covers 17 residues. The CDR3 protein is CACDPVTGGSNTDKLIF. The CDR3 bases are TGTGCCTGTGACCCCGTTACTGGAGGCTCTAACACCGATAAACTCATCTTT.

This clone appeared a few times. The chain employs TRDV1 and TRDJ1, with a weak D call TRDD2 (5 bases). The V and J ends lost 3 bases and 2 bases respectively, with 10 bases between them. This CDR3 is 14 amino acids long. The germline V gene encodes CDR1 TSWWSYY and CDR2 QGS. The CDR3 here is CALGDPSRTDKLIF. CDR3 bases: TGTGCTCTTGGGGATCCTTCGAGAACCGATAAACTCATCTTT.

About this clone: The protein held in TCRdb is that of a much larger clone and does not match this DNA's translation at residue 3, likely because of a read error; the protein shown is translated from the DNA. The chain has TRDV2 and TRDJ1, with 10 bases lining up with TRDD3. The CDR3 is made up of 18 amino acids. Germline V lookup: CDR1 GEAIGNYY, CDR2 EKD. This chain's CDR3 is CARDSVLGDPASTDKLIF. In DNA, the CDR3 is TGTGCCCGTGACTCAGTACTGGGGGATCCTGCATCCACCGATAAACTCATCTTT.

This clone was detected a few times. V and J are TRDV2 and TRDJ1; 11 positions match TRDD3. The CDR3 has 15 amino acids. The V and J ends lost 4 bases and 1 base, in that order; junction bases with no gene match: 4. Per the germline V gene, CDR1 is GEAIGNYY and CDR2 is EKD. CDR3 protein: CACDSWGIPTDKLIF. In DNA, the CDR3 is TGTGCCTGTGATAGCTGGGGGATACCCACCGATAAACTCATCTTT.

This clone has more than one count but fewer than ten. A read error may be the cause here, since a much bigger clone is one base away. This chain links TRDV2 with TRDJ1; TRDD3 aligns across 11 bases. CDR1 and CDR2 (germline): GEAIGNYY, EKD. The CDR3 loop spans 21 amino acids. Here the CDR3 reads CAIDALFGGYAPQDYTDKPIF. The CDR3 bases are TGTGCGATAGATGCCCTTTTTGGGGGATACGCGCCCCAGGACTACACCGATAAACCCATCTTT.

The J gene is TRDJ1, the V gene TRDV2; TRDD3 aligns across 7 bases. The V and J ends lost 3 bases and 4 bases, in that order; junction bases with no gene match: 13. Germline CDR1 GEAIGNYY, CDR2 EKD. The CDR3 length is 16 residues. CDR3 nucleotides: TGTGCCTGTGACGGACTGGGGCGACAACAAAACGATAAACTCATCTTT. Encoded protein: CACDGLGRQQNDKLIF.

There are a few counts of this clone. The rearrangement joins TRDV1 to TRDJ1, with 13 bases fitting TRDD3. Germline assignment: CDR1 TSWWSYY and CDR2 QGS. There are 18 residues in the CDR3. The J segment lost 0 bases and the V segment lost 4 bases, leaving 8 bases of the junction unmatched. CDR3 coding DNA: TGTGCTCTTGGGGTACTGGGGGATACGCGACCGTACACCGATAAACTCATCTTT. It yields the protein CALGVLGDTRPYTDKLIF.

This clone ranks as medium-sized. This CDR3 is also generated by other DNA sequences in the sample. The chain joins TRDV1 to TRDJ1; possible D gene TRDD3, 5 bases. The CDR3 length is 18 residues. Germline-derived CDR1 and CDR2 are TSWWSYY and QGS. V lost 3 bases, J lost 0 bases, and 20 bases lay in between. The CDR3 DNA reads TGTGCTCTTGGGGACAGTACCAAGGGCGGGGAGTACACCGATAAACTCATCTTT. Its translation is CALGDSTKGGEYTDKLIF.

This clone occurred a few times. It may be a read error: a sequence one base away is much more abundant. Other DNA sequences of this sample code for an identical CDR3. The gene calls are TRDV2 and TRDJ1; 8 bases match TRDD3. Germline assignment: CDR1 GEAIGNYY and CDR2 EKD. The CDR3 length is 20 residues. Here the CDR3 DNA reads TGCGCCTGTGACACCGTGCGGGTGCCTGGACTGGGGGCCAACACCGATAAACTCATCTTT. Translating it yields CACDTVRVPGLGANTDKLIF.

This clone occurred a few times. A far larger clone lies a single base away; this is likely a read error. The same CDR3 can be traced to other DNA sequences in this sample. The CDR3 DNA reads TGTGCCTGTGACACCGTCCGGGGGATACGCGATATGTCCACTGATAAACTCATCTTT. It translates to CACDTVRGIRDMSTDKLIF. The chain recombines TRDV2 with TRDJ1, with TRDD3 identical over 10 bases. Losses at the gene ends were 0 bases for V and 5 bases for J; bases not matched to a gene: 17. Germline CDR1 reads GEAIGNYY; CDR2 reads EKD. CDR3 length: 19 amino acids.

A few counts support this clone. The chain combines TRDV2 with TRDJ1; TRDD3 matches 12 bases. Looked up from germline, CDR1 is GEAIGNYY and CDR2 is EKD. V lost 0 bases and J lost 0; bases outside the gene matches: 7. The CDR3 spans 18 residues. The CDR3 here is CACDTVTGGYPYTDKLIF. The CDR3 nucleotides are TGTGCCTGTGACACCGTTACTGGGGGATACCCGTACACCGATAAACTCATCTTT.

V gene TRDV2 combines with J gene TRDJ1; 10 bases match TRDD3. Germline V gene lookup returns CDR1 GEAIGNYY and CDR2 EKD. The junction had 6 bases not matched to a gene; V was cut back by 2 bases and J by 4 bases. The CDR3 runs to 15 residues. The CDR3 bases are TGTGCCTGTGACAACGTGGGGGATACTGGCGATAAACTCATCTTT. Protein: CACDNVGDTGDKLIF.

A word on this clone: TCRdb's protein, taken from a much larger clone, differs from this DNA's translation at residue 5, likely owing to a read error; the protein displayed comes from the DNA. The rearrangement uses TRDV2 and TRDJ1; the D gene is possibly TRDD3 (6 bases). The CDR3 is made up of 16 amino acids. V lost 3 bases and J 0 bases, leaving 16 bases between the germline ends. CDR1 and CDR2 from the germline V gene are GEAIGNYY and EKD. For the CDR3, the DNA is TGTGCCTGTGACCTTATGGGGGGTCCGTACACCGATAAACTCATCTTT. It translates to CACDLMGGPYTDKLIF.

This clone was detected only a few times. The translation of this DNA and the TCRdb protein of a much larger clone differ at residue 6, probably owing to a read error; the protein shown here is translated from the DNA. This chain connects TRDV2 to TRDJ1, with D possibly being TRDD3 (6 bases). The CDR3 is made up of 16 amino acids. The V gene's germline CDR1 is GEAIGNYY and CDR2 EKD. The V end was cut by 0 bases, the J end by 4 bases, with 17 bases between. Here the CDR3 DNA reads TGTGCCTGTGACACCGCTGCAGCTGGGGACAACGATAAACTCATCTTT. Its protein product is CACDTAAAGDNDKLIF.

This clone was found a few times. This probably arose from a read error, given a far larger clone one base away. Other DNA sequences of this sample code for an identical CDR3. The chain uses TRDV2 and TRDJ1; 8 bases fit TRDD3. This CDR3 has 19 amino acids. After removal of 3 bases from V and 2 bases from J, the junction contained 19 bases not matched to a gene. The germline CDR1 and CDR2 sequences are GEAIGNYY and EKD. CDR3 loop: CACDPLSPGTGGTTDKLIF. The CDR3 region has the DNA TGTGCCTGTGACCCCTTGAGCCCGGGTACTGGGGGTACTACCGATAAACTCATCTTT.

The chain joins TRDV2 to TRDJ3; TRDD3 agrees at 13 bases. Germline lookup yields CDR1 GEAIGNYY and CDR2 EKD. After removal of 2 bases from V and 3 bases from J, the junction contained 6 bases not matched to a gene. The CDR3 length is 19 residues. In nucleotides, the CDR3 is TGTGCCTGTGACAGAGTACTGGGGGATACGCGCTGGGACACCCGACAGATGTTTTTC. It yields the protein CACDRVLGDTRWDTRQMFF.

This clone was seen only a few times. A clone one base away is much larger, so this may be a read error. The CDR3 DNA is TGTGCCTGTGACCCTCTATCTACCCTGGGGGATACGGGCACCGATAAACCCATCTTT. Protein: CACDPLSTLGDTGTDKPIF. This chain connects TRDV2 to TRDJ1, with TRDD3 identical over 12 bases. This CDR3 contains 19 residues. Germline V lookup: CDR1 GEAIGNYY, CDR2 EKD.

The chain uses TRDV1 and TRDJ1; 9 bases map to TRDD3. Germline CDR1 TSWWSYY, CDR2 QGS. The J segment lost 0 bases and the V segment lost 4 bases, leaving 36 bases of the junction unmatched. This CDR3 has 26 residues. This chain's CDR3 is CALGALLELGDTISRHPLPHTDKLIF. CDR3 sequence (DNA): TGTGCTCTTGGGGCTCTACTCGAACTGGGGGACACAATTTCCCGCCACCCTCTACCCCACACCGATAAACTCATCTTT.

This clone turned up a few times. This rearrangement joins TRDV2 to TRDJ3; 11 nucleotides line up with TRDD3. The CDR3 length is 20 residues. The germline gives CDR1 GEAIGNYY, CDR2 EKD. After removal of 1 base from V and 1 base from J, the junction contained 8 bases not matched to a gene. The CDR3 DNA follows: TGTGCCTGTGACACAGTACTGGGGGATAAGGCGTCCTGGGACACCCGACAGATGTTTTTC. Translating gives CACDTVLGDKASWDTRQMFF.